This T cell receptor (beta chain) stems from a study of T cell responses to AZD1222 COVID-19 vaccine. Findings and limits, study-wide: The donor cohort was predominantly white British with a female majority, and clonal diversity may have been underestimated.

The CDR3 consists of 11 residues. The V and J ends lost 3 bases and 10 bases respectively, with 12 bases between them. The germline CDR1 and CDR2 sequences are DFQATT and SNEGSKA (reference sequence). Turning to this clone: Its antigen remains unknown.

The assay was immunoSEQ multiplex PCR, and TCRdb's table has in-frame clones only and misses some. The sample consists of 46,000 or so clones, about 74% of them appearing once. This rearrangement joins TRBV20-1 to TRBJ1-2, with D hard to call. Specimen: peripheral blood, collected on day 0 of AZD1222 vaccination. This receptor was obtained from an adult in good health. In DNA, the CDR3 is TGCAGTGCTAGGACACCTCCCGACTACACCTTC. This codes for CSARTPPDYTF.